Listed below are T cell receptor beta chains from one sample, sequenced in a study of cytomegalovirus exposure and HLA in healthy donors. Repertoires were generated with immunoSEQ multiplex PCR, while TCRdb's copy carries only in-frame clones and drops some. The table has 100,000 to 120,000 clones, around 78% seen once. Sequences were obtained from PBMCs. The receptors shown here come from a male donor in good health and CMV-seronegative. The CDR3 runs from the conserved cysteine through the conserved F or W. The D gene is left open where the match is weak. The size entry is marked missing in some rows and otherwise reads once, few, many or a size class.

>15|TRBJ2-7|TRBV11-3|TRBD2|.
CASSPGTSGSYEQYF
TGTGCCAGCAGCCCCGGGACTAGCGGGAGCTACGAGCAGTACTTC
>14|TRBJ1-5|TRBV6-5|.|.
CASSLERGAWPQHF
TGTGCCAGCAGTTTAGAACGGGGTGCGTGGCCCCAGCATTTT
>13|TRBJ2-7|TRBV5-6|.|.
CASSAGAGREQYF
TGTGCCAGCAGTGCGGGGGCCGGGCGCGAGCAGTACTTC
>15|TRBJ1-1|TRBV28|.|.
CASTLGKGRDTEAFF
TGTGCCAGCACCCTTGGTAAGGGGCGCGACACTGAAGCTTTCTTT
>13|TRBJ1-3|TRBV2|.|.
CASRISSGNTIYF
TGTGCCAGCCGAATTAGCTCTGGAAACACCATATATTTT
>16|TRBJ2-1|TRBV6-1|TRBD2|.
CASSEARLAGVNEQFF
TGTGCCAGCAGTGAAGCCCGACTAGCGGGGGTCAATGAGCAGTTCTTC
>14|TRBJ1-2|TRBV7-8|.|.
CASSLVDSPYGYTF
TGTGCCAGCAGCTTAGTCGACAGCCCCTATGGCTACACCTTC
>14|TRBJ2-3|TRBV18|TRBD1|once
CASSPTGGTDTQYF
TGTGCCAGCTCACCAACAGGGGGCACAGATACGCAGTATTTT
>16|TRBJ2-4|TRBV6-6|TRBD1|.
CASSSGTELAKNIQYF
TGTGCCAGCAGCTCTGGGACAGAACTAGCCAAAAACATTCAGTACTTC
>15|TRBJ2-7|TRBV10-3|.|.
CAISESQGILYEQYF
TGTGCCATCAGTGAGTCCCAGGGTATACTATACGAGCAGTACTTC
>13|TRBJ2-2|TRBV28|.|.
CASGTQNTGELFF
TGTGCCAGCGGGACACAGAACACCGGGGAGCTGTTTTTT
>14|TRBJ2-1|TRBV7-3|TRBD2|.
CASSPGTSGHEQFF
TGTGCCAGCAGCCCCGGGACTAGCGGGCATGAGCAGTTCTTC
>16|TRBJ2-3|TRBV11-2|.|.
CASTPAGRGFTDTQYF
TGTGCCAGCACCCCCGCCGGCAGGGGCTTCACAGATACGCAGTATTTT
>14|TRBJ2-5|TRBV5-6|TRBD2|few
CAGGLAGHQETQYF
TGTGCCGGGGGACTAGCGGGGCACCAAGAGACCCAGTACTTC
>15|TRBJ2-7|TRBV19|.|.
CASSIFLWDTYEQYF
TGTGCCAGTAGTATATTTCTTTGGGACACATACGAGCAGTACTTC
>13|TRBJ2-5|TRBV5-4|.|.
CASSLEGWETQYF
TGTGCCAGCAGCTTGGAGGGGTGGGAGACCCAGTACTTC
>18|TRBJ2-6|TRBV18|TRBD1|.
CASSPLWAGGPGANVLTF
TGTGCCAGCTCACCACTTTGGGCAGGGGGCCCTGGGGCCAACGTCCTGACTTTC
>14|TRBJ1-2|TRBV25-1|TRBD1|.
CASSSGTGLYGYTF
TGTGCCAGCAGTTCCGGGACAGGGTTGTATGGCTACACCTTC
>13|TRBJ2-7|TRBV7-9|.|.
CASSPPRGYEQYF
TGTGCCAGCAGCCCCCCTAGGGGATACGAGCAGTACTTC
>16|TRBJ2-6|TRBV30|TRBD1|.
CAWIRQGAAGANVLTF
TGTGCCTGGATTCGGCAGGGGGCGGCGGGGGCCAACGTCCTGACTTTC
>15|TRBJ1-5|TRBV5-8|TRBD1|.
CASSPGQTNNQPQHF
TGTGCCAGCAGCCCGGGACAGACAAACAATCAGCCCCAGCATTTT
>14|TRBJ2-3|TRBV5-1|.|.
CASKWSPYTDTQYF
TGCGCCAGCAAGTGGAGCCCCTACACAGATACGCAGTATTTT
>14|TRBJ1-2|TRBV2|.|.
CASSERGIFNGYTF
TGTGCCAGCAGTGAAAGGGGGATTTTCAATGGCTACACCTTC
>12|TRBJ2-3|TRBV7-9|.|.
CASARETDTQYF
TGTGCCAGCGCGAGAGAAACAGATACGCAGTATTTT
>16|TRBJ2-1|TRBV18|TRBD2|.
CASSPQREWVRDEQFF
TGTGCCAGCTCACCTCAGCGGGAGTGGGTTCGGGATGAGCAGTTCTTC
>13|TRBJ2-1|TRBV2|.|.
CASRWGVGNEQFF
TGTGCCAGCAGATGGGGGGTTGGCAATGAGCAGTTCTTC
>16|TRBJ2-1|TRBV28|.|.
CASSTGTLPGWGEQFF
TGTGCCAGCAGTACCGGGACACTCCCCGGTTGGGGTGAGCAGTTCTTC
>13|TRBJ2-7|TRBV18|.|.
CASSPVSSGEQYF
TGTGCCAGCTCACCAGTTTCTTCAGGCGAGCAGTACTTC
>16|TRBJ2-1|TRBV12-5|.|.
CASGLFEGSSYNEQFF
TGTGCTAGTGGTTTGTTTGAGGGTAGCTCCTACAATGAGCAGTTCTTC
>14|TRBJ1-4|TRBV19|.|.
CASSIQGTKKKLFF
TGTGCCAGTAGTATACAGGGGACAAAGAAAAAACTGTTTTTT
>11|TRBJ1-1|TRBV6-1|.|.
CAGGGNTEAFF
TGTGCAGGGGGGGGGAACACTGAAGCTTTCTTT
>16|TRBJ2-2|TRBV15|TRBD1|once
CATNRDRTGITGELFF
TGTGCCACCAACAGAGATCGGACAGGCATCACCGGGGAGCTGTTTTTT
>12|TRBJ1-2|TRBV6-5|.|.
CASSGRLRGYTF
TGTGCCAGCAGTGGCAGGCTTCGTGGCTACACCTTC
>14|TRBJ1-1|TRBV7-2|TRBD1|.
CASSLRTGNTEAFF
TGTGCCAGCAGCTTAAGGACAGGAAACACTGAAGCTTTCTTT
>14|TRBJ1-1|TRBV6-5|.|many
CASRYYARNTEAFF
TGTGCCAGCAGATACTATGCCAGGAACACTGAAGCTTTCTTT
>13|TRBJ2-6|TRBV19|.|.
CAAGVSGANVLTF
TGTGCGGCCGGGGTCTCTGGGGCCAACGTCCTGACTTTC
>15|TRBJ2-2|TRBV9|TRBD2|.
CASSLRLAGAGELFF
TGTGCCAGCAGCCTGAGACTAGCGGGAGCCGGGGAGCTGTTTTTT
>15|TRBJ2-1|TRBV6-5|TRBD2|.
CASSYSPSGTNEQFF
TGTGCCAGCAGTTACTCTCCTAGCGGGACCAATGAGCAGTTCTTC
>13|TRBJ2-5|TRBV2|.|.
CASSKQGRETQYF
TGTGCCAGCAGTAAACAGGGGAGGGAGACCCAGTACTTC
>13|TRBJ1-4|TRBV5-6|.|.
CASSLEHNEKLFF
TGTGCCAGCAGCTTGGAACATAATGAAAAACTGTTTTTT
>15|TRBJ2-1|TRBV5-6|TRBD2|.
CASSRGAGGYNEQFF
TGTGCCAGCAGCCGGGGCGCGGGAGGGTACAATGAGCAGTTCTTC
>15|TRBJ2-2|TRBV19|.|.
CASSIAFPNTGELFF
TGTGCCAGTAGTATAGCCTTCCCGAACACCGGGGAGCTGTTTTTT
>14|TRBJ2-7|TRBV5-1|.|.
CASSFTAGAYEQYF
TGCGCCAGCAGCTTCACCGCAGGGGCCTACGAGCAGTACTTC
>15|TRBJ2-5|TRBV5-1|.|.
CASSLVETGPTTQYF
TGCGCCAGCAGCTTGGTCGAAACAGGACCAACGACCCAGTACTTC
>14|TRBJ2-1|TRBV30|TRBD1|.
CAWEGNRGYNEQFF
TGTGCCTGGGAGGGGAACAGGGGTTACAATGAGCAGTTCTTC
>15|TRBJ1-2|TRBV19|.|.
CASKEGLTVDYGYTF
TGTGCCAGTAAGGAGGGTCTAACCGTGGACTATGGCTACACCTTC
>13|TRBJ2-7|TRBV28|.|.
CASSPNVQGEQYF
TGTGCCAGCAGCCCTAACGTACAGGGCGAGCAGTACTTC
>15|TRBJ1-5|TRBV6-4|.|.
CASSRIDKADQPQHF
TGTGCCAGCAGTCGTATCGACAAAGCGGACCAGCCCCAGCATTTT
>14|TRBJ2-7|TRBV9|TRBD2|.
CASSLDGGTYEQYF
TGTGCCAGCAGCCTCGACGGGGGGACCTACGAGCAGTACTTC
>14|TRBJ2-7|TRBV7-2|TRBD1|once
CASSFTGGFNEQYF
TGTGCCAGCAGCTTTACAGGGGGATTCAACGAGCAGTACTTC
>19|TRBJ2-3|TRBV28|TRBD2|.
CASSSCCPTGGRGTDTQYF
TGTGCCAGCAGTTCGTGTTGCCCTACCGGGGGGAGAGGCACAGATACGCAGTATTTT
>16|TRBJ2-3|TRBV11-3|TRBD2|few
CASSSGTSRGTDTQYF
TGTGCCAGCAGCTCGGGGACTAGCCGGGGGACAGATACGCAGTATTTT
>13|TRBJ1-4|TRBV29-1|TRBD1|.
CSVQTGGSEKLFF
TGCAGCGTCCAGACAGGGGGCAGTGAAAAACTGTTTTTT
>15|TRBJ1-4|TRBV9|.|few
CASSPSRRTNEKLFF
TGTGCCAGCAGCCCTAGCAGGAGGACTAATGAAAAACTGTTTTTT
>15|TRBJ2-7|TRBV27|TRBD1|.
CASSTYSQGAYEQYF
TGTGCCAGCAGTACTTATTCCCAGGGGGCCTACGAGCAGTACTTC
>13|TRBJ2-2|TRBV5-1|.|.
CASSAGNTGELFF
TGCGCCAGCAGCGCGGGAAACACCGGGGAGCTGTTTTTT
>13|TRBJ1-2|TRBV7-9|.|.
CASSSDRSYGYTF
TGTGCCAGCAGCTCCGACAGATCCTATGGCTACACCTTC